This TCR beta chain stems from a study of cytomegalovirus exposure and HLA in healthy donors. Whole-study context: Around 78 million unique TCRs, all from HLA-typed donors, were included in an early release of the data. Findings and limits, study-wide: Most of the TCR beta V segments (in an earlier analysis) were productive either about 87% or about 30% of the time. A later analysis linked about 17,000 TCR beta sequences to HLA alleles at 0.05 false discovery rate.

The length of the CDR3 is 16 residues. Germline loops: CDR1 MGHRA, CDR2 YSYEKL. The V and J ends lost 2 bases and 4 bases respectively, with 12 bases between them. A word on this clone: Its specificity is not known.

This PCR relied on a set of 60 Vbeta primers and 13 Jbeta primers. In the original processing: Around 10 million of the roughly 80 million unique TCR beta chains counted in a later analysis were shared. Sequenced by immunoSEQ multiplex PCR; TCRdb stores in-frame clones only, minus some. V, J and clone size reflect that table, while D and trimming were determined from the DNA. The sample totals some 64,000 clones. The J gene is TRBJ2-6, the V gene TRBV4-1, with D perhaps matching TRBD1 (6 bases). The sample comprised PBMCs. This TCR was recovered from a woman aged 25 to 45 in good health and CMV-seronegative. The CDR3 loop reads CASSQTGRRGANVLTF. The CDR3 DNA reads as TGCGCCAGCAGCCAAACAGGGCGACGAGGGGCCAACGTCCTGACTTTC.